The present T cell receptor beta chain was sequenced within a study of cytomegalovirus exposure and HLA in healthy donors. The CDR3 sequence is 14 residues long. Germline CDR1 is SGHAT and CDR2 is FQNNGV. V dropped 4 bases and J dropped 3; count of bases not matched to a gene: 4. A single count supports this clone. The antigen is undetermined. Sequencing was performed with immunoSEQ multiplex PCR; in TCRdb, only in-frame clones are kept and a portion is missing. The sample has approximately 160,000 clones, roughly 86% seen once; the top ten hold 10%. The study's findings and limits: The listing of 150 or so TCR beta chains classed them as cytomegalovirus-associated.

This rearrangement joins TRBV11-2 to TRBJ1-1; 8 nucleotides match TRBD1. The sequencing sample was made of PBMCs. The source of this sequence is a young woman in good health and CMV-seropositive. The DNA of the CDR3 is TGTGCCAGCAGCTCAGGGGGCGTGGACACTGAAGCTTTCTTT. It yields the protein CASSSGGVDTEAFF.